This is a list of T cell receptor beta chains from one sample in a study of blood T cell repertoires in COVID-19. Measured with immunoSEQ multiplex PCR; TCRdb has only the in-frame clones, and not every one. The sample yields just under 250,000 clones, approximately 86% seen once. Material for sequencing was peripheral blood. The receptors come from a young woman who had recovered from COVID-19. Each CDR3 is given with its conserved first and last residue. The D gene is left open where the match is weak. For some rows the clone size is stated as once, few or many, or as a class when expanded; others skip it.

NA	14	TRBD1	TRBJ2-7	TRBV6-5	CASSYGQGSYEQYF	TGTGCCAGCAGTTATGGACAGGGGAGCTACGAGCAGTACTTC
NA	17	TRBD2	TRBJ2-7	TRBV4-3	CASSPGLAELNSYEQYF	TGCGCCAGCAGCCCCGGACTAGCGGAGCTAAACTCCTACGAGCAGTACTTC
NA	16	TRBD2	TRBJ2-7	TRBV12-5	CASGLDWTSGGYEQYF	TGTGCTAGTGGTTTGGACTGGACTAGCGGGGGCTACGAGCAGTACTTC
NA	16	NA	TRBJ2-7	TRBV7-2	CASSPIGVSPRDEQYF	TGTGCCAGCAGCCCTATCGGGGTGAGCCCCCGGGACGAGCAGTACTTC
NA	14	TRBD1	TRBJ1-2	TRBV19	CASSISGQDYGYTF	TGTGCCAGTAGTATCAGCGGACAGGACTATGGCTACACCTTC
NA	15	TRBD2	TRBJ2-3	TRBV3-1/TRBV3-2	CASSLTSDWADTQYF	TGTGCCAGCAGCCTCACTAGCGATTGGGCAGATACGCAGTATTTT
NA	15	TRBD1	TRBJ1-5	TRBV14	CASSFRDRGAQPQHF	TGTGCCAGCAGCTTCCGGGACAGGGGGGCCCAGCCCCAGCATTTT
NA	13	TRBD1	TRBJ2-7	TRBV19	CASQDRGVYEQYF	TGTGCCAGCCAGGACAGGGGCGTCTACGAGCAGTACTTC
NA	14	TRBD1	TRBJ1-1	TRBV27	CASSKDRADTEAFF	TGTGCCAGCAGTAAGGACAGGGCGGACACTGAAGCTTTCTTT
once	16	TRBD2	TRBJ2-5	TRBV6-2/TRBV6-3	CASSRLGAGGPETQYF	TGTGCCAGCAGTCGCCTGGGAGCGGGGGGGCCGGAGACCCAGTACTTC
NA	13	TRBD1	TRBJ1-1	TRBV2	CASRTGSNTEAFF	TGTGCCAGCAGGACAGGGTCGAACACTGAAGCTTTCTTT
NA	12	TRBD1	TRBJ2-7	TRBV2	CASRGQVYEQYF	TGTGCCAGCAGGGGACAGGTCTACGAGCAGTACTTC
NA	13	NA	TRBJ1-5	TRBV27	CASSLRGNQPQHF	TGTGCCAGCAGTTTACGCGGCAATCAGCCCCAGCATTTT
NA	15	NA	TRBJ2-1	TRBV30	CAWSPPQGTYNEQFF	TGTGCCTGGAGTCCCCCACAGGGAACCTACAATGAGCAGTTCTTC
NA	16	NA	TRBJ1-3	TRBV4-1	CASSQDYPSSGNTIYF	TGCGCCAGCAGCCAAGATTATCCCAGCTCTGGAAACACCATATATTTT
NA	16	NA	TRBJ2-3	TRBV4-2	CASSQGGLGGTDTQYF	TGTGCCAGCAGCCAAGGGGGGTTGGGGGGTACAGATACGCAGTATTTT